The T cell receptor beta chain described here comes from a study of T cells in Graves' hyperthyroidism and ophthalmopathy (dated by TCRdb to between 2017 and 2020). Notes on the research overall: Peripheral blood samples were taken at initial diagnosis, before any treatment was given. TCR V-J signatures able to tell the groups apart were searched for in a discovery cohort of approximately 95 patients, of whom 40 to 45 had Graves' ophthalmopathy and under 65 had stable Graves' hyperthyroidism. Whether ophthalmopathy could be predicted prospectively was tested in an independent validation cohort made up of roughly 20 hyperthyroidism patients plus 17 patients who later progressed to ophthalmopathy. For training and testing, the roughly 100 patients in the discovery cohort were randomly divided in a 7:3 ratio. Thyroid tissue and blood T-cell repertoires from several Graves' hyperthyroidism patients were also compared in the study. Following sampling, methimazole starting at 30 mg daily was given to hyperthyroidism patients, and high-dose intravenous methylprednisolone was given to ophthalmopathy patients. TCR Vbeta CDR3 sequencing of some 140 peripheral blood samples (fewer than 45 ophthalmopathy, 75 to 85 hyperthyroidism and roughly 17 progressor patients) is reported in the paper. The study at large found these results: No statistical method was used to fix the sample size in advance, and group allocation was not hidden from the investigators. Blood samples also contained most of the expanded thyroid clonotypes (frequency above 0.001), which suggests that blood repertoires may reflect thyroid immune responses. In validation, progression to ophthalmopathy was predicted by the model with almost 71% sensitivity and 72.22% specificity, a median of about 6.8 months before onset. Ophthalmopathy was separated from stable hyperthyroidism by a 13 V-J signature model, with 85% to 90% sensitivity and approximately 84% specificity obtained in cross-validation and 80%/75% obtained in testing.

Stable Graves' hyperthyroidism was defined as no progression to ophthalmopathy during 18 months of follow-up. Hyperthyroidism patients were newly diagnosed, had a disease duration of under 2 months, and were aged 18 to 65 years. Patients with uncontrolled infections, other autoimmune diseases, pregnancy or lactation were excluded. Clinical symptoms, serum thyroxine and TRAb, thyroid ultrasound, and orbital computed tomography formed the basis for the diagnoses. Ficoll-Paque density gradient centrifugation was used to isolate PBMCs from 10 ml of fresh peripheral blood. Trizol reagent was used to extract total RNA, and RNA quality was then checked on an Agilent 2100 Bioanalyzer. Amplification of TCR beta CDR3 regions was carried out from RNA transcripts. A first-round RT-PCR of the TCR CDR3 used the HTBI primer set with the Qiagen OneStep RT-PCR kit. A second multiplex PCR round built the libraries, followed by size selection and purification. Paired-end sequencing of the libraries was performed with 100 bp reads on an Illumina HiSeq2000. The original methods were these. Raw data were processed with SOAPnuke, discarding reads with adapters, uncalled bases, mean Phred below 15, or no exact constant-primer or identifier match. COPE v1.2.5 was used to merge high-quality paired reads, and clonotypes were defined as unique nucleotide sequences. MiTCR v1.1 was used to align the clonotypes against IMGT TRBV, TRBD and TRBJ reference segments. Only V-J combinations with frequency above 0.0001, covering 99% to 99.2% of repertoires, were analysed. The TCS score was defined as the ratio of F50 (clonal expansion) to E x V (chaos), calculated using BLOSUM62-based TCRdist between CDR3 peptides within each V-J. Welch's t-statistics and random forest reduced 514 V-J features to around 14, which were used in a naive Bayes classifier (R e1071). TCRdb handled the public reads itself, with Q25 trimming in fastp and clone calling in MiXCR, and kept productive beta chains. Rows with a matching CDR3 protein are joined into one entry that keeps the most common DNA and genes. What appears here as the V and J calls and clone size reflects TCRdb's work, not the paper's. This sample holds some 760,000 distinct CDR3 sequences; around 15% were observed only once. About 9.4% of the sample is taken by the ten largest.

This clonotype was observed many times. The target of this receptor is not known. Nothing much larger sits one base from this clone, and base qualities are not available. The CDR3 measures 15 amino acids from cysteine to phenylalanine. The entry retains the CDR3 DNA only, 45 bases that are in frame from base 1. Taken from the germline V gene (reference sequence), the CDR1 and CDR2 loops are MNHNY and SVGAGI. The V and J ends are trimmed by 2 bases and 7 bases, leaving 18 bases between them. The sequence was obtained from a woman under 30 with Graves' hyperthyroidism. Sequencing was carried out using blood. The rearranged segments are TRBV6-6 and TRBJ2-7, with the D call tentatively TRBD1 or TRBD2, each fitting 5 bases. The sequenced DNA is TGTGCCAGCAGTTACGTACGGGACCCGACGAGGGAGCAGTACTTC. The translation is CASSYVRDPTREQYF.